Listed below are T cell receptor beta chains from one sample, sequenced in a study of memory CD4+ T cells and cytomegalovirus serostatus. Only in-frame clones appear in the TCRdb table, and some are missing; sequencing was by immunoSEQ multiplex PCR. The repertoire includes tens of thousands of clones, less than 85% of them detected once, and 0.75% to 0.9% sits in the top ten. The sample taken for sequencing was memory CD4+ T cells from blood. Receptors were obtained from an adult in good health and CMV-seronegative. Each CDR3 is given with its conserved first and last residue. D genes are given only for firm matches. Clone size is not always given. Where it is, it says once, few, many or a class for expanded clones.

v_call,d_call,clone_size,j_call,cdr3_nt,cdr3_aa
TRBV5-1,TRBD1,NA,TRBJ2-5,TGCGCCAGCAGCTTGGGACAGGGGCAAGAGACCCAGTACTTC,CASSLGQGQETQYF
TRBV5-1,TRBD1,NA,TRBJ1-2,TGCGCCAGCAGTCGGGACAGGGCGGAATACTATGGCTACACCTTC,CASSRDRAEYYGYTF
TRBV16,NA,once,TRBJ1-2,TGTGCCAGCAGCCCCCAAGGGCGGGTCGGCTACACCTTC,CASSPQGRVGYTF
TRBV21-1,NA,NA,TRBJ1-1,TGTGCCAGCAGCGTGGTATTTCGTGGGCGACGCAACACTGAAGCTTTCTTT,CASSVVFRGRRNTEAFF
TRBV2,NA,NA,TRBJ2-1,TGTGCCAGCAGCGGGGATAAAGCGGGCAGGCAGTTCTTC,CASSGDKAGRQFF
TRBV5-3,TRBD1,NA,TRBJ2-7,TGTGCCTCCTCGGACAGGGGCGACTACGAGCAGTACTTC,CASSDRGDYEQYF
TRBV4-2,TRBD2,NA,TRBJ2-5,TGTGCCAGCAGCTTTTACACCGGCGGGAGGGCCGGAGAGACCCAGTACTTC,CASSFYTGGRAGETQYF
TRBV19,NA,NA,TRBJ2-3,TGTGCCAGCCGGGGGTGGGAAGCGACTAGCACAGATACGCAGTATTTT,CASRGWEATSTDTQYF
TRBV19,NA,NA,TRBJ2-1,TGTGCCAGTAGTATTGGGACAGGCCGTAGCGGGAGATATGAGCAGTTCTTC,CASSIGTGRSGRYEQFF
TRBV19,NA,NA,TRBJ2-7,TGTGCCAGTAAAAGCGACGGGATCTCCTACGAGCAGTACTTC,CASKSDGISYEQYF
TRBV20-1,NA,once,TRBJ2-7,TGCAGTGCTAGTTACGAGCAGTACTTC,CSASYEQYF
TRBV5-1,NA,NA,TRBJ2-7,TGCGCCAGCAGCCACGGGACGGCTACCTACGAGCAGTACTTC,CASSHGTATYEQYF
TRBV7-7,TRBD2,NA,TRBJ2-7,TGTGCCAGCAGCTTAGGGGAGGGACCCTACGAGCAGTACTTC,CASSLGEGPYEQYF
TRBV2,NA,NA,TRBJ2-2,TGTGCCAGCAGTGGAAACAGAAACACCGGGGAGCTGTTTTTT,CASSGNRNTGELFF
TRBV6-1,NA,NA,TRBJ2-5,TGTGCCAGCAGTGCACAGGGTCGGGAGACCCAGTACTTC,CASSAQGRETQYF
TRBV15,NA,NA,TRBJ2-3,TGTGCCACCAGCAGAGAGGCAGGGATAGATACGCAGTATTTT,CATSREAGIDTQYF
TRBV6-1,NA,once,TRBJ1-3,TGTGCCAGCAGTGAGGTGGAAGGAAACACCATATATTTT,CASSEVEGNTIYF
TRBV28,TRBD1,NA,TRBJ1-5,TGTGCCACCGAAGGGAGGGGGCGACTGAATCAGCCCCAGCATTTT,CATEGRGRLNQPQHF
TRBV18,NA,NA,TRBJ1-3,TGTGCCAGCTCTCCGCGTGACAGGCCTCCTGGAAACACCATATATTTT,CASSPRDRPPGNTIYF
TRBV28,TRBD2,NA,TRBJ2-7,TGTGCCAGCAGTTTAGGCGGGAGCACCCCCTACGAGCAGTACTTC,CASSLGGSTPYEQYF
TRBV5-6,TRBD1,NA,TRBJ2-1,TGTGCCAGCAGCGGGGAGGACAGGGGGCTTCTCAATGAGCAGTTCTTC,CASSGEDRGLLNEQFF
TRBV28,TRBD2,NA,TRBJ2-1,TGTGCCAGCAGTCCCCAGTGGACTAGCGGGAGGGTCGGTGAGCAGTTCTTC,CASSPQWTSGRVGEQFF
TRBV6-5,TRBD1,few,TRBJ2-7,TGTGCCAGCAGTTTGGGACAGGGACTCGAGCAGTACTTC,CASSLGQGLEQYF
TRBV6-1,NA,NA,TRBJ2-7,TGTGCCAGCAGTGAAGACCCGTCTACCTACGAGCAGTACTTC,CASSEDPSTYEQYF
TRBV5-1,NA,few,TRBJ2-7,TGCGCCAGCAGCCGGACGGCCGCCACCTCCTACGAGCAGTACTTC,CASSRTAATSYEQYF
TRBV2,NA,NA,TRBJ2-2,TGTGCCAGCAGGGCAGGGTTCACCGGGGAGCTGTTTTTT,CASRAGFTGELFF
TRBV15,NA,NA,TRBJ1-5,TGTGCCACCAGCAGAGATATTCAGCCCCAGCATTTT,CATSRDIQPQHF
TRBV11-2,NA,NA,TRBJ2-3,TGTGCCAGCAGCCGTTGGGGGGCGCCCACAGATACGCAGTATTTT,CASSRWGAPTDTQYF
TRBV6-1,TRBD1,NA,TRBJ1-1,TGTGCCAGCATCGGACGGACAGGCCCCCCCCGAGCTTTCTTT,CASIGRTGPPRAFF
TRBV5-1,TRBD1,NA,TRBJ2-5,TGCGCCAGCAGCTTAAGGGGGCTTGAGACCCAGTACTTC,CASSLRGLETQYF
TRBV5-4,TRBD2,NA,TRBJ2-5,TGTGCCAGCAGCCCCAGGACTAGCGGGAGACAAGAGACCCAGTACTTC,CASSPRTSGRQETQYF
TRBV4-1,TRBD2,NA,TRBJ2-7,TGCGCCAGCAGCCGCAAACGGACTAGCGGGACTGTATCTTTCAACGAGCAGTACTTC,CASSRKRTSGTVSFNEQYF
TRBV10-3,TRBD1,NA,TRBJ1-5,TGTGCCATCAGTGAGTCGGGAGGACAGGCGAATCAGCCCCAGCATTTT,CAISESGGQANQPQHF
TRBV29-1,NA,NA,TRBJ2-1,TGCAGCGTTGTTCGGACACCAGACTACAATGAGCAGTTCTTC,CSVVRTPDYNEQFF
TRBV13,NA,NA,TRBJ1-3,TGTGCCAGCAGCTATACAAGGGACACCATATATTTT,CASSYTRDTIYF
TRBV18,NA,NA,TRBJ1-1,TGTGCCAGCTCACCGGGGGTTACCTACACTGAAGCTTTCTTT,CASSPGVTYTEAFF
TRBV30,NA,once,TRBJ2-7,TGTGCCTGGAGTGTAGGGATTAGGGACGAGCAGTACTTC,CAWSVGIRDEQYF
TRBV19,TRBD2,few,TRBJ2-2,TGTGCCAGTACCACTAGCGGGAGAGGCTCCGGGGAGCTGTTTTTT,CASTTSGRGSGELFF
TRBV6-1,NA,NA,TRBJ1-5,TGTGCCAGCAGTGAAGCCTCCAGCAGGGTTAATCAGCCCCAGCATTTT,CASSEASSRVNQPQHF
TRBV28,NA,NA,TRBJ2-2,TGTGCCAGCAGCTCAGAGGGGGAGCTGTTTTTT,CASSSEGELFF
TRBV5-6,NA,NA,TRBJ2-1,TGTGCCAGCACCTCGGGGCGCGTTGATGAGCAGTTCTTC,CASTSGRVDEQFF
TRBV9,TRBD1,NA,TRBJ2-4,TGTGCCAGCAGCCCTAGATGGACAGGGGGCCCCTATCTAGCCAAAAACATTCAGTACTTC,CASSPRWTGGPYLAKNIQYF
TRBV7-2,TRBD1,NA,TRBJ1-2,TGTGCCAGCAGCCCTGTTGGCTGGGACAGGGGGCCTGGCTACACCTTC,CASSPVGWDRGPGYTF
TRBV11-3,NA,NA,TRBJ2-3,TGTGCCAGCAGCCGGGGTCGGGCGGAAGATACGCAGTATTTT,CASSRGRAEDTQYF
TRBV6-6,NA,NA,TRBJ1-6,TGTGCCAGCAGTTACTCGGACGAGAGAAATTCACCCCTCCACTTT,CASSYSDERNSPLHF
TRBV7-2,NA,NA,TRBJ1-5,TGTGCCAGCAGCTTAGCGTGGTCTAATCAGCCCCAGCATTTT,CASSLAWSNQPQHF